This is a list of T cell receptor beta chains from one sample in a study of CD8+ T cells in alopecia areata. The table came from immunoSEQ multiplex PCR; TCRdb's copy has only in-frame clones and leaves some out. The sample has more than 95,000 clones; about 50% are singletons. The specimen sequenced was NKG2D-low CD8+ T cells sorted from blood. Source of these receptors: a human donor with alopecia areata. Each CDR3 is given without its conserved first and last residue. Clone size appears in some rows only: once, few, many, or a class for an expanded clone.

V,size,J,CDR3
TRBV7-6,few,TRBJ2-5,ASSPGQIEETQY
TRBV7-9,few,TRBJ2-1,ASSLLSNEQF
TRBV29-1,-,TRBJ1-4,SAIEGTVYEKLF
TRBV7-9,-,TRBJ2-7,ASSEGNYEQY
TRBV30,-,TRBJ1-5,AWTGGYNQPQH
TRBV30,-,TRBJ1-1,AATTAMNTEAF
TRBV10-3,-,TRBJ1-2,AITTGLYGYT
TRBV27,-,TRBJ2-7,ASGSNPVGQNEQY
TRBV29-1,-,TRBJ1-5,SVGGVNQPQH
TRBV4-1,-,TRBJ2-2,ASSQGGNPRTGELF
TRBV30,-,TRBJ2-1,AWNLGTGDNEQF
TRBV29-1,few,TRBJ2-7,SVAWASGSYEQY
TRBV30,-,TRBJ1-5,AYGRGNQPQH
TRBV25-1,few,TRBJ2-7,ASSVGVTYEQY
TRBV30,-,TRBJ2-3,AWSDWDRTADTQY
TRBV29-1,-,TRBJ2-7,SVEDSYEQY
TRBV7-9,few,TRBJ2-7,ASSPGTEQY
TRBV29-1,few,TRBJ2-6,SVEDTRSGANVLT
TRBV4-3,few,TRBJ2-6,ASSQDPQGSSGANVLT
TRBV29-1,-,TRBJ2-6,SVEENSFPSGANVLT
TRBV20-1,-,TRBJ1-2,SAADYSRT
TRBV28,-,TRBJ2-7,ASSLVSGTANSYEQY
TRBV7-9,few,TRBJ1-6,ASSQGQGAEYNSPLH
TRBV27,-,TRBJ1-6,ASSPAPPGYNSPLH
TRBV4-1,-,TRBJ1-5,ASSQETGGNQPQH
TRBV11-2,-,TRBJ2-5,ASSLTDAPRETQY
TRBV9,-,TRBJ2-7,ASSGSDYEQY
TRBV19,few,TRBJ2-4,AAGQGNIQY
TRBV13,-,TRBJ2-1,ASSPGDWSRNEQF
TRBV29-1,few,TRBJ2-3,SAGTGATDTQY
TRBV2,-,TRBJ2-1,ASRAAVFLNEQF
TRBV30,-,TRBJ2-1,AWSAGSFPVDEQF
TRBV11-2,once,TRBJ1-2,ASSFGDTNYGYT
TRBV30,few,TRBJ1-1,AWGDPSNTEAF
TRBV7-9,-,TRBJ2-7,ASSSPKGGNYEQY
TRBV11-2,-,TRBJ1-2,ASSDFPVIDGYT
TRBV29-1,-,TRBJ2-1,SVQGASGRMNNEQF
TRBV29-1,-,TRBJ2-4,SVEFVEFKNIQY
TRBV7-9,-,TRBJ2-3,ASSSTEGTDTQY
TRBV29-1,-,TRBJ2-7,SVERRGALSYEQY
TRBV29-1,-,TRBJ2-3,SVYEEREQDTQY
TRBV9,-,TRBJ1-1,ASSVVSGNTEAF
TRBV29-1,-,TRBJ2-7,SVEDSSATYEQY
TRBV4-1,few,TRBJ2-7,ASSPETVGYEQY
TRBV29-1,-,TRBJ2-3,SVEGIGSADTQY
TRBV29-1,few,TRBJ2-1,SVEGSYNEQF
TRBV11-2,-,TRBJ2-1,ASSSTNYNEQF
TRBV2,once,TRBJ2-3,ASWEGESTDTQY
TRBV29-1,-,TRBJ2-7,SVEGTGHSYEQY
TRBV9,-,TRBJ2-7,ASSADYEQY
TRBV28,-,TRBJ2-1,ASSNLEGQGPNNEQF
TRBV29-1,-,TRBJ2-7,SVIRDRSYEQY
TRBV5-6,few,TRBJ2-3,ASSFRAGEIDTQY
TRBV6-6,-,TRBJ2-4,ASSLQGFWH
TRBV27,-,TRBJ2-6,ASSGVGAQGANVLT
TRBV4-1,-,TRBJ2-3,ASRDITDTQY